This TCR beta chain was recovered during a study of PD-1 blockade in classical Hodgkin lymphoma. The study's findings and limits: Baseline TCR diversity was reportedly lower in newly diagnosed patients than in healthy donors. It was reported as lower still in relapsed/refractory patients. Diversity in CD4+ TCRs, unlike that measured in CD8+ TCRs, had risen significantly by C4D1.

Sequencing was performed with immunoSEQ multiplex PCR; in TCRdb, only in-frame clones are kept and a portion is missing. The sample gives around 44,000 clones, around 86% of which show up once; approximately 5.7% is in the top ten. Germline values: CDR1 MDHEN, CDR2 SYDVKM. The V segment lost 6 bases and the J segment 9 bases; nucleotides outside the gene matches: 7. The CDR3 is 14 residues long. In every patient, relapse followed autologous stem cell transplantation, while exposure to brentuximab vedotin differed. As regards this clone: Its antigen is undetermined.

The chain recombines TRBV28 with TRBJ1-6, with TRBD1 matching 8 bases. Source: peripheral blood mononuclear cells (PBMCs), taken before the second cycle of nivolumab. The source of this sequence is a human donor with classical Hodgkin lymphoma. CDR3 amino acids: CASRSDRGASPLHF. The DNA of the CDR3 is TGTGCCAGCAGATCCGACAGGGGCGCTTCACCCCTCCACTTT. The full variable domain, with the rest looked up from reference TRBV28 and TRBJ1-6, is DVKVTQSSRYLVKRTGEKVFLECVQDMDHENMFWYRQDPGLGLRLIYFSYDVKMKEKGDIPEGYSVSREKKERFSLILESASTNQTSMYLCASRSDRGASPLHFGNGTRLTVT.